A single sample is the source of the 18 T cell receptor beta chains below, sequenced in a study of blood T cell repertoires in COVID-19. The table came from immunoSEQ multiplex PCR; TCRdb's copy has only in-frame clones and leaves some out. The sample lists a few hundred thousand clones; under 90% were seen once. The sample consisted of PBMCs or T cells enriched from blood (not recorded which). The receptors shown here come from a man in his thirties or forties who had recovered from COVID-19.

The V and J genes are TRBV7-6 and TRBJ2-3, with 8 bases aligning to TRBD2. Germline values: CDR1 SGHVS, CDR2 FNYEAQ. CDR3 length equals 15 residues. V lost 0 bases to trimming and J lost 1 base; unmatched junction nucleotides: 0. CDR3 sequence: CASSLALAGTDTQYF. The CDR3 coding sequence is TGTGCCAGCAGCTTAGCACTAGCGGGCACAGATACGCAGTATTTT.

The gene calls are TRBV7-6 and TRBJ1-5, with D uncertain. V shed 2 bases and J shed 4 bases, with 3 bases lying between them. The CDR3 sequence is 12 residues long. The germline V gene encodes CDR1 SGHVS and CDR2 FNYEAQ. CDR3 amino acids: CASSLPNQPQHF. CDR3 DNA: TGTGCCAGCAGCTTACCTAATCAGCCCCAGCATTTT.

The rearrangement links TRBV11-3 to TRBJ1-1; D is uncertain. Trimming shortened V by 3 bases and J by 2 bases, and 10 bases separated the two germline ends. The CDR3 loop spans 14 amino acids. The germline gives CDR1 SGHNT, CDR2 YENEEA. The CDR3: CASSFRTVNTEAFF. CDR3 nucleotides: TGTGCCAGCAGCTTTCGAACAGTTAACACTGAAGCTTTCTTT.

The rearrangement links TRBV28 to TRBJ1-5; maybe TRBD1 (5 bases). The germline V gene encodes CDR1 MDHEN and CDR2 SYDVKM. The CDR3 sequence is 12 residues long. V lost 5 bases and J lost 11, with 13 bases in between. The CDR3 DNA follows: TGTGCCAGCAGTCTCAGGACATTGGCCCAGCATTTT. Translating it yields CASSLRTLAQHF.

V is TRBV5-4 and J is TRBJ2-7; 11 nucleotides align to TRBD2. Trimming took 6 bases from V and 2 from J; bases not matched to a gene: 10. The V gene's germline CDR1 is SGHNT and CDR2 YYREEE (reference sequence). CDR3 length: 16 amino acids. The DNA for the CDR3 is TGTGCCAGCACCCGGCCCGGGACTAGCGGAGCCTACGAGCAGTACTTC. Translating gives CASTRPGTSGAYEQYF.

This chain links TRBV15 with TRBJ2-7, with 8 bases identical to TRBD1. The CDR3 runs 15 residues. CDR1 and CDR2 from the germline V gene are LNHNV and YYDKDF (reference sequence). V trimming: 1 base; J trimming: 6 bases; junction bases outside the gene matches: 8. In DNA form, the CDR3 reads TGTGCCACCAGCAGAGGGGGGACAGGCAAACTCGAGCAGTACTTC. Translation: CATSRGGTGKLEQYF.

Only a few counts were recorded for this clone. This chain connects TRBV6-5 to TRBJ1-1; 7 nucleotides line up with TRBD1. The germline V gene has CDR1 MNHEY and CDR2 SVGAGI. Germline trimming cut 0 bases from V and 1 base from J; bases unmatched to any gene: 2. This CDR3 region has 15 residues. CDR3 residues: CASSYSGQRNTEAFF. The CDR3 DNA sequence: TGTGCCAGCAGTTACTCGGGACAGAGGAACACTGAAGCTTTCTTT.

The chain joins TRBV27 to TRBJ2-3, with 9 positions matching TRBD1. CDR3 length: 16 amino acids. Per the germline V gene, CDR1 is MNHEY and CDR2 is SMNVEV (reference sequence). V trimming: 5 bases; J trimming: 2 bases; junction bases outside the gene matches: 8. CDR3 in amino acids: CASSRPGQGYTDTQYF. In nucleotides, the CDR3 is TGTGCCAGCAGTCGGCCGGGACAGGGTTACACAGATACGCAGTATTTT.

This clone was observed a few times. The V gene is TRBV11-3, the J gene TRBJ1-1, with a tentative D call TRBD1 (5 bases). This CDR3 region has 14 residues. Germline V gene data show CDR1 as SGHNT and CDR2 as YENEEA. Trimming took off 3 bases at V and 1 base at J, with 9 bases between the two ends. CDR3 region: CASSFREKNTEAFF. In DNA form, the CDR3 reads TGTGCCAGCAGCTTCAGGGAAAAGAACACTGAAGCTTTCTTT.

V is TRBV29-1 and J is TRBJ2-2; D possibly corresponds to TRBD1 (5 bases). V gave up 4 bases and J gave up 3 bases, with 15 bases separating them. The length of the CDR3 is 15 residues. Per the germline V gene, CDR1 is SQVTM and CDR2 is ANQGSEA. The CDR3: CSVVKGLTDTGELFF. CDR3 nucleotides: TGCAGCGTTGTAAAGGGGCTAACGGACACCGGGGAGCTGTTTTTT.

The chain joins TRBV25-1 to TRBJ2-5; TRBD1 is a possible D gene (6 bases). V was shortened by 8 bases and J by 10 bases, with 17 bases between the two germline ends. The CDR3 consists of 12 residues. The V gene's germline CDR1 is MGHDK and CDR2 SYGVNS. In nucleotides, the CDR3 is TGTGCCAGCTCACAGGGACGACGGAGCCAGTACTTC. It codes for CASSQGRRSQYF.

The chain uses TRBV3-1 (or the pseudogene TRBV3-2) and TRBJ2-7; D might be TRBD1 (6 bases). Germline loops: CDR1 LGHDT, CDR2 YNNKEL (reference sequence). Trimming left V 8 bases short and J 3 bases short, with 14 bases between. This CDR3 region has 13 residues. The CDR3 sequence is CASGRGPDYEQYF. The CDR3 DNA reads as TGTGCCAGCGGCAGGGGCCCCGACTACGAGCAGTACTTC.

The V and J genes are TRBV11-3 and TRBJ1-2, with D perhaps TRBD1 (6 bases). Trimming left V 4 bases short and J 7 bases short, with 16 bases between. Germline V gives CDR1 SGHNT, CDR2 YENEEA. The CDR3 extends over 14 amino acids. CDR3 coding DNA: TGTGCCAGCAGCTCACAGGGTTTGAGGGGTGGCTACACCTTC. It encodes CASSSQGLRGGYTF.

The chain has TRBV3-1 (or the pseudogene TRBV3-2) and TRBJ2-7, with 9 bases lining up with TRBD2. V lost 4 bases and J lost 0; bases outside the gene matches: 16. Per the germline V gene, CDR1 is LGHDT and CDR2 is YNNKEL (reference sequence). The CDR3 has 19 amino acids. The CDR3 sequence: CASSRGGPFLAGISYEQYF. The CDR3, as DNA: TGTGCCAGCAGCCGGGGAGGACCATTCCTAGCGGGGATCTCCTACGAGCAGTACTTC.

V is TRBV24-1 and J is TRBJ2-3, with 7 bases fitting TRBD1. Germline CDR1 KGHDR, CDR2 SFDVKD. The CDR3 covers 16 residues. V was clipped by 3 bases and J by 2 bases; unmatched bases: 7. The CDR3 sequence: CATSDQDREATDTQYF. The CDR3 nucleotides read TGTGCCACCAGTGATCAAGACAGGGAAGCCACAGATACGCAGTATTTT.

The chain carries TRBV6-4 and TRBJ1-5; TRBD1 aligns across 7 bases. Unmatched junction bases numbered 5, after V lost 7 bases and J lost 2 bases. Germline CDR1 is MRHNA and CDR2 is SNTAGT. This CDR3 comprises 14 residues. CDR3 residues: CASTPGQGNQPQHF. The CDR3 DNA reads TGTGCCAGCACCCCTGGACAGGGCAATCAGCCCCAGCATTTT.

This clone was found a few times. The CDR3 nucleotides are TGTGCCAGCAGCCTCGGGACAGGGGGCGGCGCAGATACGCAGTATTTT. Its protein is CASSLGTGGGADTQYF. The genes are TRBV7-9 and TRBJ2-3, with TRBD1 matching 12 bases. Germline loops: CDR1 SEHNR, CDR2 FQNEAQ (reference sequence). With 5 bases clipped from V and 4 bases from J, the junction kept 7 bases outside the gene matches. The CDR3 contains 16 residues.

This sequence joins TRBV24-1 and TRBJ2-1, with 8 nucleotides matching TRBD2. Germline lookup yields CDR1 KGHDR and CDR2 SFDVKD. Trimming took 5 bases from V and 7 from J; bases not matched to a gene: 18. There are 18 residues in the CDR3. The CDR3 region has the DNA TGTGCCACCAGTGCCCCCGCCCACCCGGGAGGGTCGCGAAATGAGCAGTTCTTC. Its translation: CATSAPAHPGGSRNEQFF.